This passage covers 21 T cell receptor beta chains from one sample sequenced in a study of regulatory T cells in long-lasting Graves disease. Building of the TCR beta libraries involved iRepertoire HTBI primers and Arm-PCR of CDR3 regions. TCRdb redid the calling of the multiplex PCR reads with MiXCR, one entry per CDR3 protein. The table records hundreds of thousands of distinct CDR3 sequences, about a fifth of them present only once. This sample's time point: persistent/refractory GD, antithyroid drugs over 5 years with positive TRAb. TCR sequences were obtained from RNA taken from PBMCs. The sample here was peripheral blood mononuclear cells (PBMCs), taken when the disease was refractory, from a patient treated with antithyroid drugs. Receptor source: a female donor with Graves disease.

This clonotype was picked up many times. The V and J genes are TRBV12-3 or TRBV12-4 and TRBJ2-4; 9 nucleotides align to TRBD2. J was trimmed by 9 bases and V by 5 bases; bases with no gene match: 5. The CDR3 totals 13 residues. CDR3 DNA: TGTGCCAGCAGTCGACTAGCGGTGGGCATTCAGTACTTC. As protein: CASSRLAVGIQYF.

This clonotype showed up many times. The DNA of the CDR3 is TGTGCCAGCAGTTACTCGTCAGGGTTATATACAGGGGGCCAAGAGACCCAGTACTTC. This codes for CASSYSSGLYTGGQETQYF. V and J are TRBV6-5 and TRBJ2-5; 8 positions match TRBD1. V trimming: 0 bases; J trimming: 1 base; junction bases outside the gene matches: 13. Germline values: CDR1 MNHEY, CDR2 SVGAGI. The CDR3 is 19 amino acids.

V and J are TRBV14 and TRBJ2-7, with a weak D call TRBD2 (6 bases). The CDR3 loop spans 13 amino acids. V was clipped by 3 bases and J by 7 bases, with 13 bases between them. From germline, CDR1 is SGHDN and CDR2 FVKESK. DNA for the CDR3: TGTGCCAGCAGCCAGGGACTGGCTTGGGAGCAGTACTTC. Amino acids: CASSQGLAWEQYF.

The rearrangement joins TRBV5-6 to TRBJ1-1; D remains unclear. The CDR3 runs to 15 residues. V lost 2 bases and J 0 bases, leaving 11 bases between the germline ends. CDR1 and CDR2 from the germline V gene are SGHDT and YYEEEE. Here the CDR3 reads CASSFRWPLNTEAFF. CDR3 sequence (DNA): TGTGCCAGCAGCTTTCGATGGCCCCTGAACACTGAAGCTTTCTTT.

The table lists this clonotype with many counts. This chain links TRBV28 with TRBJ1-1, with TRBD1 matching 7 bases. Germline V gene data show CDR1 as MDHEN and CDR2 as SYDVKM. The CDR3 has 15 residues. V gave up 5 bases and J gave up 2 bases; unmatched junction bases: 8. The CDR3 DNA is TGTGCCAGCAGTGGGGCGGACAGGAGCAACACTGAAGCTTTCTTT. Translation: CASSGADRSNTEAFF.

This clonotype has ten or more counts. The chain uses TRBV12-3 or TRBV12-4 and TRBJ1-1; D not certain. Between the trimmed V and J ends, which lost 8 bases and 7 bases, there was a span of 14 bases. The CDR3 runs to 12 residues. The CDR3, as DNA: TGTGCCAGCGGACCTGGCCGCTTTGAAGCTTTCTTT. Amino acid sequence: CASGPGRFEAFF.

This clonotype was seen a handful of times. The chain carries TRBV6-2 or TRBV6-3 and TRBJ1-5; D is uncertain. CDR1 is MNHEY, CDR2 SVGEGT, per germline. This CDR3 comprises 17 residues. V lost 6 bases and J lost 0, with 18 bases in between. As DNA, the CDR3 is TGTGCCAGCAGCCGAGGACGACCAGATTATAGCAATCAGCCCCAGCATTTT. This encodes CASSRGRPDYSNQPQHF.

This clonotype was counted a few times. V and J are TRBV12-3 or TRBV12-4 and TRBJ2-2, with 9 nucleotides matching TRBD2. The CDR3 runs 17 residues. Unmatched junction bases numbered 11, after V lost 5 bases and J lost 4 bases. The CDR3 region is CASSLHSGSSLTGELFF. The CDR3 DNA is TGTGCCAGCAGTCTCCATAGCGGGAGCTCACTCACCGGGGAGCTGTTTTTT.

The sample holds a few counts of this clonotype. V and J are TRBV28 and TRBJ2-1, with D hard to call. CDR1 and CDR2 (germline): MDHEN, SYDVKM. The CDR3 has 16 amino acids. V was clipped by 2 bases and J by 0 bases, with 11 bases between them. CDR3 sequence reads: CASSLISATSYNEQFF. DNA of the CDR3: TGTGCCAGCAGTTTAATATCGGCTACCTCCTACAATGAGCAGTTCTTC. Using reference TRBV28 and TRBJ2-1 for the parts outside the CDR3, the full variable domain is DVKVTQSSRYLVKRTGEKVFLECVQDMDHENMFWYRQDPGLGLRLIYFSYDVKMKEKGDIPEGYSVSREKKERFSLILESASTNQTSMYLCASSLISATSYNEQFFGPGTRLTVL.

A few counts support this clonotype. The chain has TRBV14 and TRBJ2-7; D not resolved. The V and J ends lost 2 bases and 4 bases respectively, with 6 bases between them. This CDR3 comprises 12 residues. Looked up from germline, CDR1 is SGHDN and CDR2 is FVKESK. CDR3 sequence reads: CASSQTPYEQYF. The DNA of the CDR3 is TGTGCCAGCAGCCAAACGCCGTACGAGCAGTACTTC. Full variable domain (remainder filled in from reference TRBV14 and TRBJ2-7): EAGVTQFPSHSVIEKGQTVTLRCDPISGHDNLYWYRRVMGKEIKFLLHFVKESKQDESGMPNNRFLAERTGGTYSTLKVQPAELEDSGVYFCASSQTPYEQYFGPGTRLTVT.

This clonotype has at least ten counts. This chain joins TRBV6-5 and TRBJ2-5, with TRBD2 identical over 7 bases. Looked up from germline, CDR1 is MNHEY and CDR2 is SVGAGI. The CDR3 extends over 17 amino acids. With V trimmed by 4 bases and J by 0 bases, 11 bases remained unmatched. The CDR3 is CASSLSLAVEYQETQYF. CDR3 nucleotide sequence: TGTGCCAGCAGTTTATCCCTAGCGGTGGAGTACCAAGAGACCCAGTACTTC.

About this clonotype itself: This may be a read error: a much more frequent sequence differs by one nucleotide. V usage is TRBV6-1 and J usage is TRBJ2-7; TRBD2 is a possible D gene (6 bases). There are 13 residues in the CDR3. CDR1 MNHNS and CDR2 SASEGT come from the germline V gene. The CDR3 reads CVSYSGASYEQYF. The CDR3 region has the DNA TGTGTCAGCTACTCGGGAGCCTCATACGAGCAGTACTTC.

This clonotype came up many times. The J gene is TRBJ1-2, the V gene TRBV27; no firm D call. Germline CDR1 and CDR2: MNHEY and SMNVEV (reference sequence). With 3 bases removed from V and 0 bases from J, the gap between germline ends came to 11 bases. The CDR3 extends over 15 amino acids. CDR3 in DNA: TGTGCCAGCAGTTTCCTGGCTAGAGCTAACTATGGCTACACCTTC. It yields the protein CASSFLARANYGYTF.

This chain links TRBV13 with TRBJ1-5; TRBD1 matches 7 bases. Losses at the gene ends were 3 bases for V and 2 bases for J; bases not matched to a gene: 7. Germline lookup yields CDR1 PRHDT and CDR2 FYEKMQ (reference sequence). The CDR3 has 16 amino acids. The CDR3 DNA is TGTGCCAGCAGCTTCACAGGGGCAGGTGGCAATCAGCCCCAGCATTTT. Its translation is CASSFTGAGGNQPQHF.

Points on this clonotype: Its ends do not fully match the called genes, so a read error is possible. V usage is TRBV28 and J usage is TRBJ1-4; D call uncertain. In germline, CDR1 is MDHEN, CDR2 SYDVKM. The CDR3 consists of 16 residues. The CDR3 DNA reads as TGTGCCAGCAGTTTATGGGACCTTGCTACTAATGAAAAACTGTCTTTT. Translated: CASSLWDLATNEKLSF. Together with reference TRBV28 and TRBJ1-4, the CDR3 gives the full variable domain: DVKVTQSSRYLVKRTGEKVFLECVQDMDHENMFWYRQDPGLGLRLIYFSYDVKMKEKGDIPEGYSVSREKKERFSLILESASTNQTSMYLCASSLWDLATNEKLSFGSGTQLSVL.

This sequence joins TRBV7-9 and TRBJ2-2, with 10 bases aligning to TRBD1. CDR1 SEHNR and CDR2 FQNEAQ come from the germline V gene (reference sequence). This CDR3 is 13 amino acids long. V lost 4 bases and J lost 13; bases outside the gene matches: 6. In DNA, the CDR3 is TGTGCCAGCAGCTCCGAGACAGGGGGCTTGCTGTTTTTT. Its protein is CASSSETGGLLFF.

The CDR3 DNA sequence: TGTGCCAGCAGCTTAGGGGAACAGGGCGGCACCGGGGAGCTGTTTTTT. Protein sequence: CASSLGEQGGTGELFF. The chain employs TRBV7-9 and TRBJ2-2, with D possibly matching TRBD1 (6 bases). The CDR3 runs to 16 residues. V was shortened by 1 base and J by 4 bases, with 13 bases between the two germline ends. CDR1 and CDR2 from the germline V gene are SEHNR and FQNEAQ (reference sequence).

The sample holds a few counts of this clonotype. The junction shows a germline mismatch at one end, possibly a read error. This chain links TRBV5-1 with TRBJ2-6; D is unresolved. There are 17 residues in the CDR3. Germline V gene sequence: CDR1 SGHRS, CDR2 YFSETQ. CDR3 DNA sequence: TGTGCCAGCAGCTTAAAAAGGATAGCCTCTGGGGCCAACGTCCTGACTTTC. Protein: CASSLKRIASGANVLTF.

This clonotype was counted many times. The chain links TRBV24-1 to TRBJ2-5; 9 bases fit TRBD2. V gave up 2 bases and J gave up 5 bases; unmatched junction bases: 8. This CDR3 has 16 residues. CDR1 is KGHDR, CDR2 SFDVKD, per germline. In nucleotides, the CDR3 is TGTGCCACCAGTGATTACGGCGGGAGGGCCGTGGAGACCCAGTACTTC. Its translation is CATSDYGGRAVETQYF.

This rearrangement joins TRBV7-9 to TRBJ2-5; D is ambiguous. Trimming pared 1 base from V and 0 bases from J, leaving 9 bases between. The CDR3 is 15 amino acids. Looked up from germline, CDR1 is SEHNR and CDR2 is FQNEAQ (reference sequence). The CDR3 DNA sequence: TGTGCCAGCAGCTTAGGTCCCCAGTACCAAGAGACCCAGTACTTC. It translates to CASSLGPQYQETQYF. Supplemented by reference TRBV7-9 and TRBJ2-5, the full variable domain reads DTGVSQNPRHKITKRGQNVTFRCDPISEHNRLYWYRQTLGQGPEFLTYFQNEAQLEKSRLLSDRFSAERPKGSFSTLEIQRTEQGDSAMYLCASSLGPQYQETQYFGPGTRLLVL.

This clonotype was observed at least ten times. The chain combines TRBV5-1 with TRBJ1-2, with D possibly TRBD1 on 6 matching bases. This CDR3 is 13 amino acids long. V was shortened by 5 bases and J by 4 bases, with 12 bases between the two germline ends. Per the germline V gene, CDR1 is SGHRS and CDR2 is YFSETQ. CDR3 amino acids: CASRDSLRYGYTF. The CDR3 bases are TGCGCCAGCAGGGACAGTTTGCGCTATGGCTACACCTTC.